A selection of T cell receptor beta chains follows, all from one sample in a study of T cell responses to AZD1222 COVID-19 vaccine. Sequencing was performed with immunoSEQ multiplex PCR; in TCRdb, only in-frame clones are kept and a portion is missing. Of fewer than 180,000 clones in the sample, roughly 90% were seen once. Material: peripheral blood, obtained 28 days after the second AZD1222 dose. The receptors derive from an adult who received the AZD1222 COVID-19 vaccine. The conserved cysteine and the conserved F or W are not part of the CDR3 here. Each record gives: J gene, V gene, CDR3 protein.

TRBJ2-2,TRBV2,ASSEAAVLVGGELF
TRBJ2-7,TRBV6-6,ASRTRDSRLRGQY
TRBJ1-5,TRBV28,ASSYGTGNQPQH
TRBJ2-2,TRBV9,ASSVAYRGGELF
TRBJ2-7,TRBV5-4,ASSPDGSSYEQY
TRBJ2-3,TRBV7-3,ASSLTHSTDTQY
TRBJ2-5,TRBV27,ASSLLGSLETQY
TRBJ2-2,TRBV11-2,ASSLDRSAGGPSTGELF
TRBJ1-6,TRBV19,ASSIDGRTNSPLH
TRBJ2-3,TRBV9,ASSVVWGSGTDTQY
TRBJ1-1,TRBV6-5,ASKVGYPNEEAF
TRBJ2-5,TRBV5-4,ASSRDRGTQY
TRBJ1-4,TRBV6-2/TRBV6-3,ASSYGSGEKLF
TRBJ1-5,TRBV7-2,ASSLGGQGNQPQH
TRBJ2-7,TRBV28,ASSLGGGPDYEQY
TRBJ1-4,TRBV27,ASSLAGGTNEKLF
TRBJ2-7,TRBV18,ASSPLEGAYEQY
TRBJ2-2,TRBV6-6,ASSYGAGGFTGELF
TRBJ2-1,TRBV7-3,ASSLSQGSYNEQF
TRBJ1-1,TRBV30,AWMPSGRWALEAF
TRBJ2-2,TRBV18,ASSPGTANTGELF
TRBJ2-7,TRBV14,ASSQDGYYEQY
TRBJ2-5,TRBV5-1,ASSIQGAGETQY
TRBJ2-7,TRBV7-3,ASSFENSYEQY
TRBJ2-2,TRBV7-3,ASSLFPRGNTGELF
TRBJ1-1,TRBV27,ASSLSGGEAF
TRBJ1-6,TRBV7-3,ASSSLSRSPLH
TRBJ2-7,TRBV5-1,ASSDGTAPTSEQY
TRBJ1-2,TRBV30,AWNPGAPGYT
TRBJ2-7,TRBV5-1,ASSLDSGPYEQY
TRBJ2-7,TRBV9,ASSVEDTPSYEQY
TRBJ1-3,TRBV6-5,ASSYAAPSGNTIY
TRBJ1-2,TRBV29-1,SVAPRPMDGGNYGYT
TRBJ1-4,TRBV3-1/TRBV3-2,ASSQGFEKLF
TRBJ2-1,TRBV5-1,ASSFGTGNNEQF
TRBJ2-2,TRBV24-1,ATSDFSPINTGELF
TRBJ1-4,TRBV28,ASSILSGPTNEKLF
TRBJ2-3,TRBV15,ATSRDVRLAGNSQY
TRBJ2-6,TRBV27,ASSLLGEGAGANVLT
TRBJ2-7,TRBV5-6,ASSLGQVAYEQY
TRBJ2-2,TRBV6-1,ASSEASGNTGELF
TRBJ2-4,TRBV19,ASSSQSGAKNIQY
TRBJ1-2,TRBV18,ASSPPNKGPNYGYT
TRBJ1-4,TRBV19,ASSIKGFATNEKLF
TRBJ1-6,TRBV5-4,ASSSRSHSYNSPLH
TRBJ1-2,TRBV11-2,ASSKTTAVHDYGYT
TRBJ1-2,TRBV30,AWNLGTGGYGYT
TRBJ2-5,TRBV3-1/TRBV3-2,ASSQRTGTSGSELETQY
TRBJ2-7,TRBV7-8,ASSLGGGGIGYEQY
TRBJ1-1,TRBV10-3,AISQGNTEAF
TRBJ1-2,TRBV5-1,ASSRDSGYGYT
TRBJ2-2,TRBV6-6,ASNENTGELF
TRBJ1-5,TRBV18,ASSSRDRALNQPQH
TRBJ2-6,TRBV25-1,ASSARISSGANVLT
TRBJ2-1,TRBV29-1,SVSGMSYYNEQF
TRBJ2-1,TRBV6-5,ASSYSAGGLVGEQF
TRBJ1-4,TRBV24-1,ATSDLPGGSNEKLF
TRBJ1-5,TRBV28,ASSSADRPQH
TRBJ2-3,TRBV3-1/TRBV3-2,ASSQGQGADTQY
TRBJ2-7,TRBV14,ASSPRGRGHEQY